The present T cell receptor beta chain was sequenced within a study of blood T cell repertoires in COVID-19. In the study overall: Sites in the United States, Italy and Spain provided acute and convalescent COVID-19 samples. Nucleic acid was either cDNA or gDNA, and it came from T cells, B-cell-depleted T cells, or PBMCs.

J was trimmed by 1 base and V by 3 bases; bases with no gene match: 2. Germline V gene lookup returns CDR1 LNHDA and CDR2 SQIVND (reference sequence). This CDR3 has 15 residues. Original analysis: Nucleated cell number was recorded as an estimate derived from reference gene primer amplification. Using immunoSEQ multiplex PCR, the repertoire was profiled, and TCRdb retains in-frame clones only, with some absent. Clonal size and the V and J genes are those of that table, whereas D and trimming came from the DNA. Altogether roughly 150,000 clones are present, around 82% being singletons, with the ten largest covering around 19%.

The sequence derives from a woman in her sixties or seventies who had recovered from COVID-19. This rearrangement joins TRBV19 to TRBJ2-1, with TRBD2 matching 8 bases. Sequenced: peripheral blood. Here the CDR3 reads CASSIVAGSYNEQFF. CDR3 sequence (DNA): TGTGCCAGTAGTATCGTAGCGGGATCCTACAATGAGCAGTTCTTC.